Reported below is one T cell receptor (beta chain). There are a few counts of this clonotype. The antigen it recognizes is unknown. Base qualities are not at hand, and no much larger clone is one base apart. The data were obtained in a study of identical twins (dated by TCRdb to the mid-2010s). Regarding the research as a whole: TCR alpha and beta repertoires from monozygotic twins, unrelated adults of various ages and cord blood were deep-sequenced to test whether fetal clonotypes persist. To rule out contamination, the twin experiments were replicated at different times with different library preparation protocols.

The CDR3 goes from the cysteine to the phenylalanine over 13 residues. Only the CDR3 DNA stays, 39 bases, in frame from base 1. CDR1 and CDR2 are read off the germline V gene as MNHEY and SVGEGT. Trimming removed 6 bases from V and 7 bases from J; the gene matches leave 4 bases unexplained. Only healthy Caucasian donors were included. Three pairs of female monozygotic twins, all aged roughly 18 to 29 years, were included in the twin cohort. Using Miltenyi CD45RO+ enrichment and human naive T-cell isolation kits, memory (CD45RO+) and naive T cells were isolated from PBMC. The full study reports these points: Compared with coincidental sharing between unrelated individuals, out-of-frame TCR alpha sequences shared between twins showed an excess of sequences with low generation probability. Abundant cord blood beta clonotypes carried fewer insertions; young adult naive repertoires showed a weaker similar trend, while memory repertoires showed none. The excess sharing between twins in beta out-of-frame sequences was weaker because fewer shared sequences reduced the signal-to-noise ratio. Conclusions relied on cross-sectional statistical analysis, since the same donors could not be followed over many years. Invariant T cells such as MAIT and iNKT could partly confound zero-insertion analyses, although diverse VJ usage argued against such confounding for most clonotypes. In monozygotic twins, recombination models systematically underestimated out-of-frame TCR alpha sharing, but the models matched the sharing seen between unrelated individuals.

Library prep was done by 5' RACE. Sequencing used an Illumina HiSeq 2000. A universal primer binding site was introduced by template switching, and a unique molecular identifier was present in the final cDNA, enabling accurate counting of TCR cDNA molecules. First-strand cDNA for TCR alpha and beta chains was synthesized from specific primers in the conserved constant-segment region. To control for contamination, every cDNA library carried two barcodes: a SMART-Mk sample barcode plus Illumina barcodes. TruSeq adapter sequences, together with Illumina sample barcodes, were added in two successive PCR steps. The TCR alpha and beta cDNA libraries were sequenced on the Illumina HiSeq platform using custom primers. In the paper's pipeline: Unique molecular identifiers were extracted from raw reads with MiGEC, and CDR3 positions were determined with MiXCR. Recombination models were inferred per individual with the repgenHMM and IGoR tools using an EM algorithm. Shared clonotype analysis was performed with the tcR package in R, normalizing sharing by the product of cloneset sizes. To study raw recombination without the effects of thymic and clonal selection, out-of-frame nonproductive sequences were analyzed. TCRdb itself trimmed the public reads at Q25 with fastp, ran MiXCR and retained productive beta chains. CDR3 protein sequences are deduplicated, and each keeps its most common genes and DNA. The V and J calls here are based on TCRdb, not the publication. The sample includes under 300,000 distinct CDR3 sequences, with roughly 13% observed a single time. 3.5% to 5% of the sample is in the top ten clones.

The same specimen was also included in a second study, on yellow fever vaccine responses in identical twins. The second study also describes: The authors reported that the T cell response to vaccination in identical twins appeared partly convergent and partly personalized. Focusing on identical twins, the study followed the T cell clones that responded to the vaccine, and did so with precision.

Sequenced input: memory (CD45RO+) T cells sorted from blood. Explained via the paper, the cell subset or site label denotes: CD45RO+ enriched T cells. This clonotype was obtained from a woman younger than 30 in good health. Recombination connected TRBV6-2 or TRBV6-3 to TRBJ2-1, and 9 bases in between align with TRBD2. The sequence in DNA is TGTGCCAGCAGAAGACTAGCGGAAAATGAGCAGTTCTTC. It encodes CASRRLAENEQFF.